This T cell receptor beta chain was recorded in a study of cytomegalovirus exposure and HLA in healthy donors. This CDR3 has 17 residues. The V end lost 0 bases, the J end lost 0 bases, and 14 bases lay between the germline ends. CDR1 and CDR2 (germline): SEHNR, FQNEAQ (reference sequence). This clone has more than one count but fewer than ten. The PCR used 60 Vbeta and 13 Jbeta primers. Sequencing was performed with immunoSEQ multiplex PCR; in TCRdb, only in-frame clones are kept and a portion is missing. The sample contains some 150,000 clones, roughly 78% of which appear only once. J is TRBJ1-2 and V is TRBV7-9; D gene ambiguous. The material sequenced was PBMCs. This clonotype originated in a man between 50 and 59 years old in good health and CMV-seropositive. Written as DNA, the CDR3 is TGTGCCAGCAGCTTAGCCGGGGAGAGGGCATCTAACTATGGCTACACCTTC. It is translated as CASSLAGERASNYGYTF.